The sequence of this T cell receptor beta chain was determined in a study of shared clonotypes between healthy human individuals. Broader study findings: Blood was the only sampled material, and tissue repertoires likely differ. The rarefaction results pointed to incomplete sorted-subset sequencing despite large depth.

The assay was carried out at the deep level. Study processing details: With immunoSEQ giving junction-only sequences and no quality scores, filtering differed. Profiling relied on immunoSEQ multiplex PCR, and the TCRdb table lists in-frame clones only, not all of them. From that table come the V and J calls and clone size; the DNA was used to work out D and trimming. Altogether under 2,500,000 clones are present, approximately 96% being singletons, with the ten largest covering around 0.13%. The CDR3 spans 15 residues. The V gene's germline CDR1 is MDHEN and CDR2 SYDVKM. The V gene lost 4 bases and the J gene lost 0 bases, with 10 bases spanning the gap. Comments on this clone: Its target is not known. Other nucleotide sequences in the sample specify the same CDR3.

The sequencing sample was made of naive CD4+ T cells sorted from blood. Subset defined: CD45RA+ positively selected. This rearrangement joins TRBV28 to TRBJ1-5; D gene unclear. This clonotype was sampled from a man aged 18 to 29 in good health. The CDR3 here is CASSSDRYSNQPQHF. The CDR3 DNA is TGTGCCAGCAGTTCGGATCGGTATAGCAATCAGCCCCAGCATTTT.